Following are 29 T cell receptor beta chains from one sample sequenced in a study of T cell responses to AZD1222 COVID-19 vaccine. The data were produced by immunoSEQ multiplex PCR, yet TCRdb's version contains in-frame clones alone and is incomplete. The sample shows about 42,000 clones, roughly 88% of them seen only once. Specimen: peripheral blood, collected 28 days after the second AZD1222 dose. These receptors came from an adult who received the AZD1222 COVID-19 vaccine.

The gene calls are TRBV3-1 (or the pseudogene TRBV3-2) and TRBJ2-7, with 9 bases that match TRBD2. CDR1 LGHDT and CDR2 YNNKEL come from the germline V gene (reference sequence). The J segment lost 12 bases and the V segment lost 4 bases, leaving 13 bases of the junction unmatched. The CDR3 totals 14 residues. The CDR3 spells CASSPGTSNPPWYF. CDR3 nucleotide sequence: TGTGCCAGCAGCCCCGGGACTAGCAACCCCCCGTGGTACTTC.

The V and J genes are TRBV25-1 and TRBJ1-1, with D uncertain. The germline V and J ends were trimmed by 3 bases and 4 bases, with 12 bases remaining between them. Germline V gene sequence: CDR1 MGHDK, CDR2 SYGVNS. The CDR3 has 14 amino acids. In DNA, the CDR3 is TGTGCCAGCAGTGAGCACTCCCTGGCCACTGAAGCTTTCTTT. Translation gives CASSEHSLATEAFF.

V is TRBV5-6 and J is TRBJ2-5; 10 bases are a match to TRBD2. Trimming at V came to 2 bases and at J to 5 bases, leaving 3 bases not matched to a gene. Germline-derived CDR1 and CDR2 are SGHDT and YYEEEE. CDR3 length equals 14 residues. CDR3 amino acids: CASSLAGGRETQYF. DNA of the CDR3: TGTGCCAGCAGCTTAGCGGGGGGGCGGGAGACCCAGTACTTC.

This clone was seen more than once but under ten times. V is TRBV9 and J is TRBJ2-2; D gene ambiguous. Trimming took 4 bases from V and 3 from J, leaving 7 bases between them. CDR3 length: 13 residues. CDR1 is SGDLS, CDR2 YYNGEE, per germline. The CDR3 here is CASSPLHTGELFF. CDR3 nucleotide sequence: TGTGCCAGCAGCCCTCTACACACCGGGGAGCTGTTTTTT.

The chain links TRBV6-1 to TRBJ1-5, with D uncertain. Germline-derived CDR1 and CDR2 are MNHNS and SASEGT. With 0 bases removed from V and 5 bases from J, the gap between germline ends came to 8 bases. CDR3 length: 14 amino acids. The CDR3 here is CASSEAGVDQPQHF. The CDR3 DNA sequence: TGTGCCAGCAGTGAAGCGGGCGTTGATCAGCCCCAGCATTTT.

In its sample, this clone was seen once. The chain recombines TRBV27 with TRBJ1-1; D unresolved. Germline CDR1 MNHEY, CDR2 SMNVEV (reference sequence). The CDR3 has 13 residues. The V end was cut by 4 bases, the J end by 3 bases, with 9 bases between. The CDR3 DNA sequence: TGTGCCAGCAGTTCCGGGTTGTACACTGAAGCTTTCTTT. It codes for CASSSGLYTEAFF.

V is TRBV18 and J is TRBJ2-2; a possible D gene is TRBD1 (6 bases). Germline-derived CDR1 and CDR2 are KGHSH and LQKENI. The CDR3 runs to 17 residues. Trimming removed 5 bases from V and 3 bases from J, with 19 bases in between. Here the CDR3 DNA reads TGTGCCAGCTCATCTTACCGGGACACCGAATACACCGGGGAGCTGTTTTTT. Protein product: CASSSYRDTEYTGELFF.

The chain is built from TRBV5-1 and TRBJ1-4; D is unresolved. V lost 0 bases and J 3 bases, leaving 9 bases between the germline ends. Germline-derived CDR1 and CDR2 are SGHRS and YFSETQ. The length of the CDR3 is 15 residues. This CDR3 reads CASSLGGVANEKLFF. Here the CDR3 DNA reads TGCGCCAGCAGCTTGGGTGGGGTCGCTAATGAAAAACTGTTTTTT.

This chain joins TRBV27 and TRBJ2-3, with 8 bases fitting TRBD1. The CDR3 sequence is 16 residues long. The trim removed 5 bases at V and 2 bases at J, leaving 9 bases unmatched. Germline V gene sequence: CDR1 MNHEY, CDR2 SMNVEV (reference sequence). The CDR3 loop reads CASSPLLDRVTDTQYF. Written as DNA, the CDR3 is TGTGCCAGCAGTCCACTCCTGGACAGGGTCACAGATACGCAGTATTTT.

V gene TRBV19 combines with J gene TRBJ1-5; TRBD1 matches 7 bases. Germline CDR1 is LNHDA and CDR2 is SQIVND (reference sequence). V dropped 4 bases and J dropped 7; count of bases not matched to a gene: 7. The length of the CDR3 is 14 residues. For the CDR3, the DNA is TGTGCCAGTAGTACCACAGGGGCCGGCCAGCCCCAGCATTTT. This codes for CASSTTGAGQPQHF. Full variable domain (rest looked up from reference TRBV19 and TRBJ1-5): DGGITQSPKYLFRKEGQNVTLSCEQNLNHDAMYWYRQDPGQGLRLIYYSQIVNDFQKGDIAEGYSVSREKKESFPLTVTSAQKNPTAFYLCASSTTGAGQPQHFGDGTRLSIL.

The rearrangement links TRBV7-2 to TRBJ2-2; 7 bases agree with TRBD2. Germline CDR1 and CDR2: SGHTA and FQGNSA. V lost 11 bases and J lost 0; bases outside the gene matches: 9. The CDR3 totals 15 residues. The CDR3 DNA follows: TGTGCCCGCCCAGCGGGGACTCCGAACACCGGGGAGCTGTTTTTT. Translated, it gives CARPAGTPNTGELFF.

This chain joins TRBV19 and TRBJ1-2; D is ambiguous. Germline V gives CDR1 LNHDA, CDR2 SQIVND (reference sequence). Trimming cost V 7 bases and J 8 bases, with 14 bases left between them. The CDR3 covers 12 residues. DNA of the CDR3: TGTGCCAGTAATGACCGACTATGGGGCTACACCTTC. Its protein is CASNDRLWGYTF. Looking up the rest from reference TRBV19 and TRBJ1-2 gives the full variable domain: DGGITQSPKYLFRKEGQNVTLSCEQNLNHDAMYWYRQDPGQGLRLIYYSQIVNDFQKGDIAEGYSVSREKKESFPLTVTSAQKNPTAFYLCASNDRLWGYTFGSGTRLTVV.

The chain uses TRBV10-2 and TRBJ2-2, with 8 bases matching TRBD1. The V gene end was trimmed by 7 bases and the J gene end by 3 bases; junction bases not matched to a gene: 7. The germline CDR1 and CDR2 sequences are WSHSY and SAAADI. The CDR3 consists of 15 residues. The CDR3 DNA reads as TGCGCCAGCATGTTGGGACAGGCGTACACCGGGGAGCTGTTTTTT. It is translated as CASMLGQAYTGELFF.

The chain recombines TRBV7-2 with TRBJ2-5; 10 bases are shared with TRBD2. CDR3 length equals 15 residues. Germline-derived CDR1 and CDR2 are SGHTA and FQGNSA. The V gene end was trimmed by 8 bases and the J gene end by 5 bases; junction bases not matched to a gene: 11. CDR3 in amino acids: CASLPIAGGGETQYF. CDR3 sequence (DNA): TGTGCCAGCCTTCCAATAGCGGGAGGCGGGGAGACCCAGTACTTC. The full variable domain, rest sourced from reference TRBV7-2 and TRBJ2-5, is GAGVSQSPSNKVTEKGKDVELRCDPISGHTALYWYRQSLGQGLEFLIYFQGNSAPDKSGLPSDRFSAERTGGSVSTLTIQRTQQEDSAVYLCASLPIAGGGETQYFGPGTRLLVL.

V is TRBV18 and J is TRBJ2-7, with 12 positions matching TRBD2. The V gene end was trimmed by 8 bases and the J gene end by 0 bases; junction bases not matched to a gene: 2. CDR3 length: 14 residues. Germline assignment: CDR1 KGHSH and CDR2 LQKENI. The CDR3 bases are TGTGCCAGCACGACTAGCGGGAGCTCCTACGAGCAGTACTTC. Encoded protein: CASTTSGSSYEQYF.

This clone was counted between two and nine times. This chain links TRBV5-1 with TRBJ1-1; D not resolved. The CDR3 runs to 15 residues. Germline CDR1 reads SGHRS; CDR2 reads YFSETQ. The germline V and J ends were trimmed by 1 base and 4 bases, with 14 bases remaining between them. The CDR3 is CASSLSVGWATEAFF. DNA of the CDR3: TGCGCCAGCAGCTTGAGTGTAGGGTGGGCCACTGAAGCTTTCTTT.

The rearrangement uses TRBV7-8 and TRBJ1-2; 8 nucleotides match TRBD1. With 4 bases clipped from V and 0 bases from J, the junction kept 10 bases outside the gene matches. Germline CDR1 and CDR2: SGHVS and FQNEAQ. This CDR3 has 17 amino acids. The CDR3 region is CASSSSTGTGTNYGYTF. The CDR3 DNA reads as TGTGCCAGCAGCTCATCAACCGGGACAGGAACTAACTATGGCTACACCTTC.

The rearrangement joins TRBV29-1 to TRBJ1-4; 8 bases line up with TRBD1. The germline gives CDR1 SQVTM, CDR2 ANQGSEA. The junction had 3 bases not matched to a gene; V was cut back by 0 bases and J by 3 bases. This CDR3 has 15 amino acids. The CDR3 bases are TGCAGCGTTGAAGATTACAGGGGGGCTAATGAAAAACTGTTTTTT. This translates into CSVEDYRGANEKLFF.

CDR3 nucleotide sequence: TGTGCCAGTAGTATTTGGCCGGGTACGGACCATCAGCCCCAGCATTTT. Its protein product is CASSIWPGTDHQPQHF. V is TRBV19 and J is TRBJ1-5; the D is unclear. Germline loops: CDR1 LNHDA, CDR2 SQIVND (reference sequence). Trimming removed 3 bases from V and 5 bases from J, with 17 bases in between. This CDR3 region has 16 residues.

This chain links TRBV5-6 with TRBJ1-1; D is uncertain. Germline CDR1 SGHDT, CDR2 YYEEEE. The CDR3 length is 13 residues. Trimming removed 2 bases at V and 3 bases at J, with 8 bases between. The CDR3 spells CASSFGWDTEAFF. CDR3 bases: TGTGCCAGCAGCTTTGGGTGGGACACTGAAGCTTTCTTT.

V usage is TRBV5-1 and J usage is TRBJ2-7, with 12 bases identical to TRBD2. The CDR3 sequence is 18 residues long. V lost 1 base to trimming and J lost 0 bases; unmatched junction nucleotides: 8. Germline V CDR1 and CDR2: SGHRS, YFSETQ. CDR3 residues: CASSLSLAGGPSSYEQYF. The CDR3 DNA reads TGCGCCAGCAGCTTGTCCCTAGCGGGGGGGCCGAGCTCCTACGAGCAGTACTTC.

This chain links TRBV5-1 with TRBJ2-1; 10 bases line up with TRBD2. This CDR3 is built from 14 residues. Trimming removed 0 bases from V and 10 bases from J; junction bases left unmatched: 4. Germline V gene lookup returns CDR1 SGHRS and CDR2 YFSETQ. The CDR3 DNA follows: TGCGCCAGCAGCTTGGGCCTAGCGGGAGTCGAGCAGTTCTTC. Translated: CASSLGLAGVEQFF.

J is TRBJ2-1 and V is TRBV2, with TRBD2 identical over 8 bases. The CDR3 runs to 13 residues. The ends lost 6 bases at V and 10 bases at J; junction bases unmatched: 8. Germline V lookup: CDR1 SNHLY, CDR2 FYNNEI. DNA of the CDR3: TGTGCCAGCAGGGAAACTAGCGGTGGAGAGCAGTTCTTC. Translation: CASRETSGGEQFF.

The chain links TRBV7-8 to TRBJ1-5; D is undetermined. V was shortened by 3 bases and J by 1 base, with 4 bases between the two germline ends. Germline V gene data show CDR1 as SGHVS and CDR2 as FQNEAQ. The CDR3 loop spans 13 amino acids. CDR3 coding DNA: TGTGCCAGCAGCTTGCGGAGCAATCAGCCCCAGCATTTT. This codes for CASSLRSNQPQHF.

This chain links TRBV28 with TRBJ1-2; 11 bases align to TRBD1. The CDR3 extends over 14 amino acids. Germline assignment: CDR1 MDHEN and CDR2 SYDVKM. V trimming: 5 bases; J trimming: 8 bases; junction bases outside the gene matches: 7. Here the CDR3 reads CASSTGQGEMGYTF. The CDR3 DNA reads TGTGCCAGCAGTACGGGACAGGGGGAGATGGGCTACACCTTC.

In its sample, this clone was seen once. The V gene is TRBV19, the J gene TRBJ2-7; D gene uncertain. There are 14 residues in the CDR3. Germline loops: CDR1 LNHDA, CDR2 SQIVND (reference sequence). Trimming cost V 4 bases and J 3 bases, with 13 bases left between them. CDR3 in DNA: TGTGCCAGTAGTAGTCGGCCGACTTTCTACGAGCAGTACTTC. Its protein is CASSSRPTFYEQYF. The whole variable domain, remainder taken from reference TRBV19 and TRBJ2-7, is DGGITQSPKYLFRKEGQNVTLSCEQNLNHDAMYWYRQDPGQGLRLIYYSQIVNDFQKGDIAEGYSVSREKKESFPLTVTSAQKNPTAFYLCASSSRPTFYEQYFGPGTRLTVT.

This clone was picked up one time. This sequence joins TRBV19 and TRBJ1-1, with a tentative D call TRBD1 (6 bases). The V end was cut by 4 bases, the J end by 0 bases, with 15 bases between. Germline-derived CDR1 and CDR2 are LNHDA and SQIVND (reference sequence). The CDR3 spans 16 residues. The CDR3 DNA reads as TGTGCCAGTAGTAGAAATCCTGGACAGATGAACACTGAAGCTTTCTTT. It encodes CASSRNPGQMNTEAFF.

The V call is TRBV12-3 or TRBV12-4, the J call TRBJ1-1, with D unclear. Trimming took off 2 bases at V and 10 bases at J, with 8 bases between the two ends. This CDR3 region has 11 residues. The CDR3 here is CASSLRAGAFF. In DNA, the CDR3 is TGTGCCAGCAGTTTAAGGGCAGGAGCTTTCTTT.

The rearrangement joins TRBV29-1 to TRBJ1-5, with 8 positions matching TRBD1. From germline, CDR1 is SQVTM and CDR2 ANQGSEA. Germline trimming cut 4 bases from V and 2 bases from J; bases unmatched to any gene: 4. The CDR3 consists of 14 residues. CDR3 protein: CSVAQGDGNQPQHF. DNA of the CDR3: TGCAGCGTTGCACAGGGGGACGGCAATCAGCCCCAGCATTTT.